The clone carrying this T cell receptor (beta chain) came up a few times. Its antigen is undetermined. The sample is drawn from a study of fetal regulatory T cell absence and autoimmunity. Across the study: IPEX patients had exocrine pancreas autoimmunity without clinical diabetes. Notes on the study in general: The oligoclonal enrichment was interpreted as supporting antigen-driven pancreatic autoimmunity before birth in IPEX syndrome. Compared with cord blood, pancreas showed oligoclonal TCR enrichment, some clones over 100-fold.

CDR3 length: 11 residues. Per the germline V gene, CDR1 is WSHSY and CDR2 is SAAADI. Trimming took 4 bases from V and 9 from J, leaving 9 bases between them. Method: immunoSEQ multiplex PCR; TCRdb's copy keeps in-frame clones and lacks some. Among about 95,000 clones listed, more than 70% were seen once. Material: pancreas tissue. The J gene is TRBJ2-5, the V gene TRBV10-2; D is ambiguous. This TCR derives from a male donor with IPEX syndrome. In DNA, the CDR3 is TGCGCCAGCAGTGCCCTAGGGCCCCAGTACTTC. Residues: CASSALGPQYF.